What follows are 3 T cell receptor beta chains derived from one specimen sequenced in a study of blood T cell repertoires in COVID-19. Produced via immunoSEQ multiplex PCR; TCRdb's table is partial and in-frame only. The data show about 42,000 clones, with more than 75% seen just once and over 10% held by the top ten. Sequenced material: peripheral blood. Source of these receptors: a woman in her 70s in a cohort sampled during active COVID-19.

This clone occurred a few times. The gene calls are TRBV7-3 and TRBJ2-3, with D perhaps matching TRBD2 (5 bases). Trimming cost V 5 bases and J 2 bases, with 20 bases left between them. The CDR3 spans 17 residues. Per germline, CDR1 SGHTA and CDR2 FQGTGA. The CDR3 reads CASSPSLTGFDTDTQYF. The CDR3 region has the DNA TGTGCCAGCAGCCCGAGTCTGACGGGATTTGACACAGATACGCAGTATTTT.

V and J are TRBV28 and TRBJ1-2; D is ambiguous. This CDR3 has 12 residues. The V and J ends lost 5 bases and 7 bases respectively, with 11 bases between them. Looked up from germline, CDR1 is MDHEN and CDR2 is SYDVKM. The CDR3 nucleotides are TGTGCCAGCAGTAACAAAGTACGTGGCTACACCTTC. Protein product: CASSNKVRGYTF.

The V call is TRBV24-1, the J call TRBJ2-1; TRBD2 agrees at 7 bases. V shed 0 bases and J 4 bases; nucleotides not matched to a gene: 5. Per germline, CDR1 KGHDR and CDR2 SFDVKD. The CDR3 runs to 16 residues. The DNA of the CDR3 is TGTGCCACCAGTGATTTGGCGGGAGACCATTACAATGAGCAGTTCTTC. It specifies CATSDLAGDHYNEQFF.